These T cell receptor beta chains were read from a single sample in a study of radiotherapy plus CTLA-4 blockade in lung cancer. The assay was immunoSEQ multiplex PCR, and TCRdb's table has in-frame clones only and misses some. The sample has under 70,000 clones, around 77% seen once. The specimen comprised peripheral blood, sampled from a patient treated with radiotherapy plus ipilimumab. The receptor set was obtained from a human donor with non-small cell lung cancer who had a complete response to radiotherapy plus ipilimumab. Each CDR3 is given with its conserved first and last residue. D genes are given only for firm matches. Expanded clones are given a class, and other clones once, few, many or no size at all.

>TRBV10-1|once|.|TRBJ2-2
TGCGCCAGCAGAGGCAGCCCGACCGGGGAGCTGTTTTTT
CASRGSPTGELFF
>TRBV6-1|.|.|TRBJ1-2
TGTGCCAGCAGTGAAGATAGGAGCACCTTC
CASSEDRSTF
>TRBV15|.|TRBD1|TRBJ1-1
TGTGCCACCAGCAGAGATCAGCACAGGGGGAGTGTTGAAGCTTTCTTT
CATSRDQHRGSVEAFF
>TRBV19|.|.|TRBJ2-1
TGTGCCAGTAGTACACCACAGGTGGACGCGAATGAGCAGTTCTTC
CASSTPQVDANEQFF
>TRBV9|.|.|TRBJ1-3
TGTGCCAGCAGCCAATTAGGGGGGACAAAAGGAAACACCATATATTTT
CASSQLGGTKGNTIYF
>TRBV18|.|.|TRBJ2-6
TGTGCCAGCTCAGCAATGGGATCTGGGGCCAACGTCCTGACTTTC
CASSAMGSGANVLTF
>TRBV2|.|TRBD1|TRBJ2-5
TGTGCCAGCAGCTCCGGGACAGGGGGCCAGACCCAGTACTTC
CASSSGTGGQTQYF
>TRBV14|.|.|TRBJ1-3
TGTGCCAGCAGCCAGTGGCCGGAGGACTCTGGAAACACCATATATTTT
CASSQWPEDSGNTIYF
>TRBV18|.|.|TRBJ1-5
TGTGCCAGCTCGCCGGACAGCAACAATCAGCCCCAGCATTTT
CASSPDSNNQPQHF
>TRBV25-1|.|TRBD2|TRBJ2-3
TGTGCCAGCAGTGGGGCGGGAGGGCCGGGTGATACGCAGTATTTT
CASSGAGGPGDTQYF
>TRBV30|.|.|TRBJ1-4
TGTGCCTGGAGTGTAGGCCAGGGAGGGAAACTGTTTTTT
CAWSVGQGGKLFF
>TRBV5-1|.|.|TRBJ1-2
TGCGCCAGCAGCCCGACACAAGGGGACTATGGCTACACCTTC
CASSPTQGDYGYTF
>TRBV7-8|.|.|TRBJ2-5
TGTGCCAGCAGCTCCCGGACCAGAGAAGAGACCCAGTACTTC
CASSSRTREETQYF
>TRBV10-1|.|.|TRBJ1-5
TGCGCCAGCAGTGAGAACCACAATCAGCCCCAGCATTTT
CASSENHNQPQHF
>TRBV2|.|.|TRBJ2-5
TGTGCCAGCAGTGTGGTTCAAGAGACCCAGTACTTC
CASSVVQETQYF